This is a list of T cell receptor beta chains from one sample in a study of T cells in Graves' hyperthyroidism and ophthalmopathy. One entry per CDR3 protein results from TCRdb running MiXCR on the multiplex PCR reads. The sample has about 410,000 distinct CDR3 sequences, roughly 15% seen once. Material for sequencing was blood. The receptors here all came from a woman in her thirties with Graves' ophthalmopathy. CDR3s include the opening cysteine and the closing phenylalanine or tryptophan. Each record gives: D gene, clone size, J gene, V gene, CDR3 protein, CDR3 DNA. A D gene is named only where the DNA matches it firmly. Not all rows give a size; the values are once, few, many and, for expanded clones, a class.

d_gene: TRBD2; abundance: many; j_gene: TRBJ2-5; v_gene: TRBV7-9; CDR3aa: CASSSPGGPQETQYF; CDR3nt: TGTGCCAGCAGCTCCCCGGGGGGGCCCCAAGAGACCCAGTACTTC
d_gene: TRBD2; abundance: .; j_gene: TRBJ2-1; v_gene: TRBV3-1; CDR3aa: CASSQGTSANNEQFF; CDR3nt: TGTGCCAGCAGCCAAGGGACTAGCGCTAACAATGAGCAGTTCTTC
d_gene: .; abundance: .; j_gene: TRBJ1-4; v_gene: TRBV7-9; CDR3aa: CASIKGGTPEKLFF; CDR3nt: TGTGCCAGCATTAAGGGTGGGACACCAGAAAAACTGTTTTTT
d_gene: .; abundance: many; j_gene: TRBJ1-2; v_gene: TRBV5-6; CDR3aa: CASSSTPNYGYTF; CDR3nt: TGTGCCAGCAGCTCCACACCGAACTATGGCTACACCTTC
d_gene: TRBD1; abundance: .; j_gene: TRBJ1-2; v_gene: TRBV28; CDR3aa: CASTPGQGPYYGYTF; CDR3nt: TGTGCCAGCACACCGGGACAGGGTCCGTACTATGGCTACACCTTC
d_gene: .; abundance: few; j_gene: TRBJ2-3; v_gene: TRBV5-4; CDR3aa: CASSPRGGAGTDTQYF; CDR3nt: TGTGCCAGCAGCCCCCGAGGGGGGGCGGGCACAGATACGCAGTATTTT
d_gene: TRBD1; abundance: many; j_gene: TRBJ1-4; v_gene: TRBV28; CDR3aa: CASSSPDRGLRATNEKLFF; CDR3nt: TGTGCCAGCAGTTCCCCGGACAGGGGGCTCCGAGCAACTAATGAAAAACTGTTTTTT
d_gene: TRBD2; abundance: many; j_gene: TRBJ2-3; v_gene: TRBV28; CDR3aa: CASSNFGGGSDTQYF; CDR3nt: TGTGCCAGCAGCAACTTTGGGGGGGGATCAGATACGCAGTATTTT
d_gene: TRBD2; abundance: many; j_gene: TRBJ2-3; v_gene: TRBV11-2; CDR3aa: CASSSVNRLAINTDTQYF; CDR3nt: TGTGCCAGCAGCTCAGTAAACCGACTAGCCATTAACACAGATACGCAGTATTTT
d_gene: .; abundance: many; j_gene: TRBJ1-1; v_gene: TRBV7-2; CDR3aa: CASNTQGGNTEAFF; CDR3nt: TGTGCCAGCAACACGCAGGGTGGTAACACTGAAGCTTTCTTT
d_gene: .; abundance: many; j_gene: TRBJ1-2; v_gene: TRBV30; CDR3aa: CAWSVSGIYGYTF; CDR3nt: TGTGCCTGGAGTGTGTCAGGGATCTATGGCTACACCTTC
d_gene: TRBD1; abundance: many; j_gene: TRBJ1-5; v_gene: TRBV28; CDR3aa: CASSNARGDSNQPQHF; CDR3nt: TGTGCCAGCAGCAACGCCAGGGGGGATAGCAATCAGCCCCAGCATTTT
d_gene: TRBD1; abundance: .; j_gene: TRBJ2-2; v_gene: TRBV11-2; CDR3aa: CASTDTGGGRTGELFF; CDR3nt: TGTGCCAGCACCGATACAGGGGGAGGTCGGACCGGGGAGCTGTTTTTT
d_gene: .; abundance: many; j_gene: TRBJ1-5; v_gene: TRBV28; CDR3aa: CASRDGGSGNQPQHF; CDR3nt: TGTGCCAGCAGGGATGGGGGAAGTGGAAATCAGCCCCAGCATTTT
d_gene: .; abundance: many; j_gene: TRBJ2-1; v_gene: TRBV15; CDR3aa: CATRLKGQYNEQFF; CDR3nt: TGTGCCACCCGCCTAAAGGGGCAGTACAATGAGCAGTTCTTC
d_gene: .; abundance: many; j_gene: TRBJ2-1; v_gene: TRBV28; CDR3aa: CASSLGGPGSGEQFF; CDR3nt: TGTGCCAGCAGTTTGGGGGGACCGGGGTCTGGTGAGCAGTTCTTC
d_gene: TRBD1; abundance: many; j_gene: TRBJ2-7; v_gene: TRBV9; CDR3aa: CASSVAATGGSSEQYF; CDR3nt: TGTGCCAGCAGCGTAGCAGCGACAGGGGGTTCTAGCGAGCAGTACTTC
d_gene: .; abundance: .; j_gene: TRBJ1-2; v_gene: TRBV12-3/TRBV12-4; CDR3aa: CASRGSMDYGYTF; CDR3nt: TGTGCCAGCAGAGGGAGTATGGACTATGGCTACACCTTC
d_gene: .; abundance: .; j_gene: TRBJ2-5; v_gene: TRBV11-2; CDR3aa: CASSFGGGGKTQYF; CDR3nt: TGTGCCAGCAGCTTTGGCGGGGGCGGGAAGACCCAGTACTTC
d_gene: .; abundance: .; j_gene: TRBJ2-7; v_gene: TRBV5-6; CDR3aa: CASSLEGRSYEQYF; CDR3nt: TGTGCCAGCAGCCTTGAGGGAAGGTCCTACGAGCAGTACTTC
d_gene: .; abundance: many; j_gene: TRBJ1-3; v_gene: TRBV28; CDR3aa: CASSFDWSSGNTIYF; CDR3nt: TGTGCCAGCAGTTTTGACTGGAGCTCTGGAAACACCATATATTTT
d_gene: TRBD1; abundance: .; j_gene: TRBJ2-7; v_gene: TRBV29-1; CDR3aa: CSVETGGYTYEQYF; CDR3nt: TGCAGCGTGGAAACAGGGGGCTACACCTACGAGCAGTACTTC
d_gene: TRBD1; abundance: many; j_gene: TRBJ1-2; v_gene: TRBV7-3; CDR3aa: CASSPGGTGALQNYGYTF; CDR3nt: TGTGCCAGCAGCCCTGGCGGGACAGGGGCTTTACAGAACTATGGCTACACCTTC
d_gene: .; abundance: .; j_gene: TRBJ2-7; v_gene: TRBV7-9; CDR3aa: CASSVGAYEQYF; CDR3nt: TGTGCCAGCAGCGTTGGGGCCTACGAGCAGTACTTC
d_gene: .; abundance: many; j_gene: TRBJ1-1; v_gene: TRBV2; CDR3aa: CATPQRKNTEAFF; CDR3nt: TGTGCCACCCCACAAAGGAAGAACACTGAAGCTTTCTTT
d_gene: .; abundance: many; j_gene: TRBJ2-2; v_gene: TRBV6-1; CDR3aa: CASRSGSAGELFF; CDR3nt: TGTGCCAGCAGGTCCGGAAGCGCCGGGGAGCTGTTTTTT
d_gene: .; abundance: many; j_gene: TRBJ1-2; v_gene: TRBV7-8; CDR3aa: CASSLVGEKHGYTF; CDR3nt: TGTGCCAGCAGCTTAGTGGGCGAGAAACATGGCTACACCTTC
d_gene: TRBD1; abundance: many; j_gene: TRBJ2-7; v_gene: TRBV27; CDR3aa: CASSWGAGGEYEQYF; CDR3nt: TGTGCCAGCAGCTGGGGGGCAGGGGGCGAATACGAGCAGTACTTC
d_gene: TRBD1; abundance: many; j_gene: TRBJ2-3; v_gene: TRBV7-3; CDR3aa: CASSPRDRESTDTQYF; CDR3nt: TGTGCCAGCAGCCCTCGGGACAGGGAGAGCACAGATACGCAGTATTTT
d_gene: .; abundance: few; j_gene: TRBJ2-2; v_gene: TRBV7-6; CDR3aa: CASSLVTTGELFF; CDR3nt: TGTGCCAGCAGCTTAGTTACGACCGGGGAGCTGTTTTTT
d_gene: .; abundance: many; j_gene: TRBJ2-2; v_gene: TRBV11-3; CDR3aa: CASSPKAGGGNTGELFF; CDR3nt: TGTGCCAGCAGCCCCAAGGCCGGGGGTGGAAACACCGGGGAGCTGTTTTTT
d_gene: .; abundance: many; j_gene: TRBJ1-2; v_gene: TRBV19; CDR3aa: CASSPDGANYGYTF; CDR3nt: TGTGCCAGTAGTCCTGACGGAGCTAACTATGGCTACACCTTC
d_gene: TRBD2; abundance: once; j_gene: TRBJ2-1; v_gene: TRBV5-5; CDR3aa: CASSPLAGVRNEQFF; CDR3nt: TGTGCCAGCAGTCCGCTAGCGGGGGTACGAAATGAGCAGTTCTTC
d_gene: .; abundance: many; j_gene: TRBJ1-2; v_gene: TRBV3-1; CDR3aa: CASSQDITGANYGYTF; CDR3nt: TGTGCCAGCAGCCAAGACATCACCGGGGCTAACTATGGCTACACCTTC
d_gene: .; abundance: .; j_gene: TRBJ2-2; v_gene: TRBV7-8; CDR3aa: CASSVNKGRNTGELFF; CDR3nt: TGTGCCAGCAGCGTTAACAAGGGACGGAACACCGGGGAGCTGTTTTTT
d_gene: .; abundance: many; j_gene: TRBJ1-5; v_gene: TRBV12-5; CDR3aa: CASGLTHSNQPQHF; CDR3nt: TGTGCTAGTGGTTTGACTCATAGCAATCAGCCCCAGCATTTT
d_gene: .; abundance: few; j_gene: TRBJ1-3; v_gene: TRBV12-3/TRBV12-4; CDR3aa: CASSPGFGNTIYF; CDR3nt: TGTGCCAGCAGCCCCGGGTTTGGAAACACCATATATTTT
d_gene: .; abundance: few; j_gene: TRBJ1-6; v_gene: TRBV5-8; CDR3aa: CASRPRRGSNSPLHF; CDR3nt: TGTGCCAGCAGACCCAGACGGGGATCTAATTCACCCCTCCACTTT
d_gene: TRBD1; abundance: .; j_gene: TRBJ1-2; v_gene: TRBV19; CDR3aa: CASSKRQGGGYTF; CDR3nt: TGTGCCAGTAGTAAGAGACAGGGTGGGGGCTACACCTTC
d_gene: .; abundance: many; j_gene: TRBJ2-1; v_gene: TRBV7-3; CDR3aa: CASSPGGHSYNEQFF; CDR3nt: TGTGCCAGCAGCCCGGGGGGCCACTCCTACAATGAGCAGTTCTTC
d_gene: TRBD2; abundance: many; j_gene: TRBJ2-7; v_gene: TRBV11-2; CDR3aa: CASSHIGLAGGLNYEQYF; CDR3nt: TGTGCCAGCAGCCATATAGGACTAGCGGGGGGGCTTAATTACGAGCAGTACTTC
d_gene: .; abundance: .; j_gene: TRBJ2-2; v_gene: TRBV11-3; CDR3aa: CASSEWQGGTGELFF; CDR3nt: TGTGCCAGCAGCGAGTGGCAGGGTGGAACCGGGGAGCTGTTTTTT
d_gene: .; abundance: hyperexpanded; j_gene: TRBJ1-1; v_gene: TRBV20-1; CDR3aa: CSAGEGPENTEAFF; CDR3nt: TGCAGTGCTGGGGAGGGACCGGAGAACACTGAAGCTTTCTTT
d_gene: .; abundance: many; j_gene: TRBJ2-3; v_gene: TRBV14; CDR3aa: CASSQGPGHSGDTQYF; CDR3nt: TGTGCCAGCAGCCAAGGTCCCGGACATTCGGGAGATACGCAGTATTTT
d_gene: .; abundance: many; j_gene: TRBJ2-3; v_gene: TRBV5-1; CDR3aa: CASSEQGDTQYF; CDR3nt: TGCGCCAGCAGCGAGCAGGGAGATACGCAGTATTTT
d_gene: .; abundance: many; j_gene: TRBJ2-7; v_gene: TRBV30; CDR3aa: CAWSVTGINYEQYF; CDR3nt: TGTGCCTGGAGTGTAACAGGGATAAACTACGAGCAGTACTTC
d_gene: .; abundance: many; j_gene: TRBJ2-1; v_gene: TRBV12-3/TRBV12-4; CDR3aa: CASVLPRHNEQFF; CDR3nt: TGTGCCAGCGTCCTTCCCAGACACAATGAGCAGTTCTTC
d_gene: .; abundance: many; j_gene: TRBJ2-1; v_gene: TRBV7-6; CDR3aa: CASSRLAIEQFF; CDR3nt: TGTGCCAGCAGCCGGTTAGCGATTGAGCAGTTCTTC
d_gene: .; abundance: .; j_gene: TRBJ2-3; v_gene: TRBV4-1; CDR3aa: CASSPRHAVSTDTQYF; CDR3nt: TGCGCCAGCAGCCCCAGGCACGCGGTTAGCACAGATACGCAGTATTTT
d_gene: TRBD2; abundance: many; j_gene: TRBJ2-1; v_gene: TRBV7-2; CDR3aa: CASSLALPGGRYNEQFF; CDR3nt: TGTGCCAGCAGCTTAGCGCTTCCGGGGGGGCGGTACAATGAGCAGTTCTTC